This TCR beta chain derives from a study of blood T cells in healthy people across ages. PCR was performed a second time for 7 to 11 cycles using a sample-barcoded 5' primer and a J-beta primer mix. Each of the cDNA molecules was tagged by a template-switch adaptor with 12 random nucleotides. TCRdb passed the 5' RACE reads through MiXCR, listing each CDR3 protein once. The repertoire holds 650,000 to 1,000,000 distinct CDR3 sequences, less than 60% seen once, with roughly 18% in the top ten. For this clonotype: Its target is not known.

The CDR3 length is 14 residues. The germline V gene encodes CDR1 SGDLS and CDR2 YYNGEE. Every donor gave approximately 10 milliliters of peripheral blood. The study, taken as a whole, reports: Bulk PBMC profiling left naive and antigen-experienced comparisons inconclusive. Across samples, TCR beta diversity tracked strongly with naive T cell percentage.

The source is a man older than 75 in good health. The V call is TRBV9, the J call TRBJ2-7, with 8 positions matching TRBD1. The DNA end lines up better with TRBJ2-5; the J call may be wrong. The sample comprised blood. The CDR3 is CASSLGQGRETQYF. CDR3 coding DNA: TGTGCCAGCAGTCTTGGACAGGGCAGGGAGACCCAGTACTTC.